The source of this T cell receptor (beta chain) is a study of cytomegalovirus exposure and HLA in healthy donors. On the study more broadly: Of the donors genotyped, approximately 400 in all, around 76% fell in the Caucasian-associated ancestry cluster.

Notes on the study in general: Exclusion as indistinguishable affected some V segments, including TRBV6-2 and TRBV6-3.

A word on this clone: Its antigen is not known.

PCR was performed using 60 Vbeta and 13 Jbeta primers. The repertoire was sequenced with immunoSEQ multiplex PCR; TCRdb's copy has only in-frame clones and lacks some. The sample totals 180,000 or so clones. The ends were cut back, 0 bases at V and 6 bases at J, with 16 bases in the middle. The CDR3 has 15 residues. Germline-derived CDR1 and CDR2 are SGDLS and YYNGEE. What was sequenced was PBMCs. The J gene is TRBJ2-7, the V gene TRBV9; weak D call: TRBD1 (6 bases). The sequence came from a boy aged 10-17 years in good health and CMV-seronegative. The CDR3 region is CASSVEQGFSSEQYF. The CDR3 DNA sequence: TGTGCCAGCAGCGTAGAACAGGGATTTTCATCCGAGCAGTACTTC.